The entry below describes one T cell receptor beta chain. The antigen remains undetermined. Sorted subsets were amplified in replicate PCRs using approximately 0.2 ug DNA, 30,000 to 35,000 T cell genomes. How the authors handled the data: Junction-only immunoSEQ sequences carried no quality scores, so filtering differed. Sequenced by immunoSEQ multiplex PCR; TCRdb stores in-frame clones only, minus some. V, J and clone size derive from that table, while D and trimming were established from the DNA sequence. The repertoire includes over a million clones, more than 95% of them detected once, and over 1% sits in the top ten. The split of CD4+ cells yielded CD45RA+ naive and CD45RA-negative memory subsets. CDR1 is MNHEY and CDR2 is SVGAGI in the germline V gene. Deletions cut 10 bases from V and 0 bases from J, with 12 bases between. CDR3 length: 14 residues. The data stem from a study of shared clonotypes between healthy human individuals.

Overall study results and limits: Around 4.7% was the fraction of naive CD4 clonotypes found shared across several donors.

This receptor was taken from a young man in good health. This chain uses TRBV6-5 with TRBJ1-4; D gene ambiguous. The source material was naive CD4+ T cells sorted from blood. Subset here: CD45RA+ positively selected. The chain's CDR3 is CATSPSATNEKLFF. CDR3 in DNA: TGTGCCACTTCCCCCAGTGCAACTAATGAAAAACTGTTTTTT.